A single sample gave rise to the 16 T cell receptor beta chains below, sequenced in a study of cytomegalovirus exposure and HLA in healthy donors. The PCR was carried out with 60 Vbeta primers and 13 Jbeta primers. Some clones are missing from TCRdb's copy, which holds only in-frame ones; the method was immunoSEQ multiplex PCR. The sample table sets out some 51,000 clones. Specimen: PBMCs. These receptors originate from a man aged 50-60 years in good health and CMV-seropositive.

The CDR3 region has the DNA TGTGCCAGCAGCTCGAGGGCCAGCTCTGGAAACACCATATATTTT. Protein: CASSSRASSGNTIYF. The rearrangement uses TRBV7-2 and TRBJ1-3; D remains ambiguous. CDR1 is SGHTA, CDR2 FQGNSA, per germline. Trimming took off 4 bases at V and 0 bases at J, with 10 bases between the two ends. This CDR3 contains 15 residues.

The chain recombines TRBV27 with TRBJ1-1; 8 bases line up with TRBD1. With V trimmed by 5 bases and J by 11 bases, 7 bases remained unmatched. From germline, CDR1 is MNHEY and CDR2 SMNVEV (reference sequence). The CDR3 length is 12 residues. In nucleotides, the CDR3 is TGTGCCAGCAGTCAGACAGGGGCGGAGGCTTTCTTT. This encodes CASSQTGAEAFF.

The rearrangement joins TRBV16 to TRBJ2-1; either TRBD1 or TRBD2 may supply D (7 bases each). V lost 7 bases and J lost 5, with 18 bases in between. Looked up from germline, CDR1 is KGHSY and CDR2 is FQNENV. The CDR3 runs to 15 residues. The CDR3 bases are TGTGCCAGCACCCAGGGGGGGGATACCGACAATGAGCAGTTCTTC. Protein product: CASTQGGDTDNEQFF.

The CDR3 spells CASSPRGSGTYEQYF. As DNA, the CDR3 is TGTGCCAGCAGCCCCCGGGGTAGCGGGACCTACGAGCAGTACTTC. The V gene is TRBV9, the J gene TRBJ2-7; 8 bases fit TRBD2. This CDR3 has 15 residues. Trimming at V came to 4 bases and at J to 2 bases, leaving 8 bases not matched to a gene. Germline V gene lookup returns CDR1 SGDLS and CDR2 YYNGEE.

The chain recombines TRBV7-9 with TRBJ1-1, with D possibly being TRBD1 (5 bases). The CDR3 totals 13 residues. Germline V gene lookup returns CDR1 SEHNR and CDR2 FQNEAQ (reference sequence). Trimming pared 6 bases from V and 4 bases from J, leaving 12 bases between. The DNA of the CDR3 is TGTGCCAGCAGTCAGGGAGGGGTCACTGAAGCTTTCTTT. As protein: CASSQGGVTEAFF.

The rearrangement uses TRBV19 and TRBJ2-2; the match to TRBD2 covers 7 bases. The CDR3 totals 15 residues. CDR1 and CDR2 from the germline V gene are LNHDA and SQIVND (reference sequence). V was clipped by 7 bases and J by 2 bases; unmatched bases: 7. In nucleotides, the CDR3 is TGTGCCAGTACCCCGGGACTACCCAACACCGGGGAGCTGTTTTTT. Translated: CASTPGLPNTGELFF.

The genes are TRBV9 and TRBJ2-2, with 12 bases identical to TRBD2. The germline V gene has CDR1 SGDLS and CDR2 YYNGEE. The CDR3 extends over 18 amino acids. The V and J ends lost 0 bases and 6 bases, in that order; junction bases with no gene match: 9. DNA for the CDR3: TGTGCCAGCAGCGTAGGCGTAGTGCTAGCGGGAGGGCCCGGGGAGCTGTTTTTT. Translation gives CASSVGVVLAGGPGELFF.

The chain couples TRBV6-5 to TRBJ1-2; no firm D call. V lost 2 bases and J 5 bases, leaving 9 bases between the germline ends. CDR3 length: 13 amino acids. Germline CDR1 and CDR2: MNHEY and SVGAGI. CDR3 protein: CASSYRRGYGYTF. The CDR3 bases are TGTGCCAGCAGTTACCGACGAGGATATGGCTACACCTTC.

The chain joins TRBV7-9 to TRBJ1-4; D call uncertain. This CDR3 contains 14 residues. Germline values: CDR1 SEHNR, CDR2 FQNEAQ (reference sequence). With 3 bases removed from V and 0 bases from J, the gap between germline ends came to 5 bases. The chain's CDR3 is CASSFSSTNEKLFF. The DNA for the CDR3 is TGTGCCAGCAGCTTCAGTTCAACTAATGAAAAACTGTTTTTT.

The gene calls are TRBV7-9 and TRBJ2-7, with 10 positions matching TRBD2. Germline V gives CDR1 SEHNR, CDR2 FQNEAQ (reference sequence). The CDR3 extends over 14 amino acids. After removal of 5 bases from V and 3 bases from J, the junction contained 4 bases not matched to a gene. The CDR3 bases are TGTGCCAGCAGCCAGGGACTAGCGCGCTACGAGCAGTACTTC. This sequence encodes CASSQGLARYEQYF.

The chain joins TRBV28 to TRBJ1-2; D ambiguous. V lost 3 bases to trimming and J lost 0 bases, with 8 bases between them. Germline V gives CDR1 MDHEN, CDR2 SYDVKM. The CDR3 totals 14 residues. This CDR3 is CASSFAGANYGYTF. CDR3 nucleotides: TGTGCCAGCAGTTTCGCTGGAGCTAACTATGGCTACACCTTC.

V and J are TRBV10-1 and TRBJ2-7, with D possibly TRBD1 on 5 matching bases. This CDR3 has 17 residues. V was pared by 2 bases and J by 2 bases, with 19 bases between. The V gene's germline CDR1 is WNHNN and CDR2 SYGVQD (reference sequence). DNA of the CDR3: TGCGCCAGCAGTGAGGTCGATCGCCAGGACAAGACCTACGAGCAGTACTTC. It yields the protein CASSEVDRQDKTYEQYF.

The chain is built from TRBV5-1 and TRBJ2-2, with 10 nucleotides matching TRBD1. CDR3 length: 15 amino acids. The V segment lost 4 bases and the J segment 8 bases; nucleotides outside the gene matches: 8. Looked up from germline, CDR1 is SGHRS and CDR2 is YFSETQ. The CDR3 sequence is CASSPDRGGVGELFF. The CDR3 region has the DNA TGCGCCAGCAGCCCGGACAGGGGGGGCGTGGGGGAGCTGTTTTTT.

The V gene is TRBV5-1, the J gene TRBJ1-1, with D unclear. Germline CDR1 and CDR2: SGHRS and YFSETQ. Trimming cost V 0 bases and J 0 bases, with 6 bases left between them. The CDR3 length is 14 residues. CDR3 coding DNA: TGCGCCAGCAGCTTGGACACCATGAACACTGAAGCTTTCTTT. Translation: CASSLDTMNTEAFF.

The V gene is TRBV18, the J gene TRBJ2-7; D perhaps matches TRBD1 (5 bases). V dropped 4 bases and J dropped 1 base, with 8 bases sitting between them. This CDR3 is built from 13 residues. The V gene's germline CDR1 is KGHSH and CDR2 LQKENI. For the CDR3, the DNA is TGTGCCAGCTCACAGGGGTCTTCCTACGAGCAGTACTTC. The encoded protein is CASSQGSSYEQYF.

The genes are TRBV6-1 and TRBJ1-2, with no clear D. The V gene's germline CDR1 is MNHNS and CDR2 SASEGT. CDR3 size: 14 residues. V was shortened by 6 bases and J by 5 bases, with 16 bases between the two germline ends. The CDR3 DNA reads as TGTGCCAGCAGCTCGGAGGAGGGTGGGTATGGCTACACCTTC. The encoded protein is CASSSEEGGYGYTF.